These 21 T cell receptor beta chains came from one sample sequenced in a study of cytomegalovirus exposure and HLA in healthy donors. The PCR was carried out with 60 Vbeta primers and 13 Jbeta primers. The data were produced by immunoSEQ multiplex PCR, yet TCRdb's version contains in-frame clones alone and is incomplete. The sample has over 150,000 clones; 80% are singletons. Material: PBMCs. Receptor source: a man between 25 and 39 years old in good health and CMV-seronegative.

The CDR3 nucleotides are TGTGCCTCGCAGCTCCGGAACAGGGGAAACTATGGCTACACCTTC. Translation: CASQLRNRGNYGYTF. The chain combines TRBV30 with TRBJ1-2; the match to TRBD1 covers 7 bases. CDR1 is GTSNPN, CDR2 SVGIG, per germline (reference sequence). V dropped 7 bases and J dropped 2; count of bases not matched to a gene: 13. There are 15 residues in the CDR3.

V is TRBV4-3 and J is TRBJ1-2; D ambiguous. Trimming cost V 0 bases and J 0 bases, with 8 bases left between them. The CDR3 length is 15 residues. CDR1 is LGHNA and CDR2 is YSLEER in the germline V gene. CDR3 bases: TGCGCCAGCAGCCAAGACAGGAACCCTAACTATGGCTACACCTTC. It translates to CASSQDRNPNYGYTF.

This sequence joins TRBV5-1 and TRBJ2-2; 8 bases are shared with TRBD2. The V segment lost 4 bases and the J segment 3 bases; nucleotides outside the gene matches: 5. Germline V gene lookup returns CDR1 SGHRS and CDR2 YFSETQ. CDR3 length equals 15 residues. The chain's CDR3 is CASSPGLDYTGELFF. DNA of the CDR3: TGCGCCAGCAGCCCGGGACTAGATTACACCGGGGAGCTGTTTTTT.

Here the CDR3 reads CASSLGGVGSYEQYF. The CDR3 bases are TGTGCCAGCAGCTTAGGCGGTGTGGGCTCCTACGAGCAGTACTTC. The J gene is TRBJ2-7, the V gene TRBV7-8; the D is unclear. Germline assignment: CDR1 SGHVS and CDR2 FQNEAQ. The germline V and J ends were trimmed by 1 base and 0 bases, with 10 bases remaining between them. This CDR3 is 15 amino acids long.

The V call is TRBV4-1, the J call TRBJ1-1; the D gene is possibly TRBD1 (5 bases). The germline V gene encodes CDR1 MGHRA and CDR2 YSYEKL. The CDR3 totals 13 residues. Between the trimmed V and J ends, which lost 1 base and 7 bases, there was a span of 10 bases. CDR3 sequence reads: CASSQAGGCEAFF. The CDR3 nucleotides are TGCGCCAGCAGCCAAGCGGGGGGGTGTGAAGCTTTCTTT.

This sequence joins TRBV4-3 and TRBJ2-1; TRBD2 matches at 12 bases. Trimming took 0 bases from V and 4 from J; bases not matched to a gene: 7. The length of the CDR3 is 18 residues. Germline-derived CDR1 and CDR2 are LGHNA and YSLEER. CDR3 region: CASSQESLAGGRYNEQFF. The CDR3 DNA is TGCGCCAGCAGCCAAGAAAGCCTAGCGGGGGGGCGGTACAATGAGCAGTTCTTC.

The chain has TRBV11-2 and TRBJ2-7; D is undetermined. This CDR3 contains 14 residues. Germline CDR1 and CDR2: SGHAT and FQNNGV. V lost 5 bases and J lost 3, with 14 bases in between. CDR3: CASSLGKRSYEQYF. The CDR3 coding sequence is TGTGCCAGCAGCCTCGGTAAGAGGAGCTACGAGCAGTACTTC.

This clone was counted a few times. This chain connects TRBV19 to TRBJ2-7; the D gene is possibly TRBD2 (5 bases). The CDR3 is 14 amino acids. Germline values: CDR1 LNHDA, CDR2 SQIVND (reference sequence). Trimming removed 7 bases at V and 4 bases at J, with 17 bases between. The CDR3 DNA is TGTGCCAGTAAGGTCGGGGTGGGAGATTACGAGCAGTACTTC. Translation gives CASKVGVGDYEQYF.

V and J are TRBV2 and TRBJ2-7, with D perhaps matching TRBD2 (5 bases). CDR1 SNHLY and CDR2 FYNNEI come from the germline V gene. V gave up 7 bases and J gave up 6 bases, with 10 bases separating them. CDR3 length: 11 amino acids. The CDR3 DNA is TGTGCCAGCATTCGAGGAGGCGAGCAGTACTTC. It yields the protein CASIRGGEQYF.

This chain joins TRBV18 and TRBJ2-7, with 7 positions matching TRBD1. V trimming: 3 bases; J trimming: 5 bases; junction bases outside the gene matches: 7. Germline V gives CDR1 KGHSH, CDR2 LQKENI. This CDR3 region has 14 residues. DNA for the CDR3: TGTGCCAGCTCACCCTTACAGGGGACCGACGAGCAGTACTTC. Its translation: CASSPLQGTDEQYF.

The J gene is TRBJ1-1, the V gene TRBV2, with D possibly being TRBD1 (6 bases). V was clipped by 4 bases and J by 4 bases, with 16 bases between them. This CDR3 contains 15 residues. Looked up from germline, CDR1 is SNHLY and CDR2 is FYNNEI. Here the CDR3 reads CASSVGRRGGTEAFF. In DNA form, the CDR3 reads TGTGCCAGCAGTGTGGGGAGACGAGGGGGCACTGAAGCTTTCTTT.

The chain is built from TRBV19 and TRBJ2-7; 9 bases line up with TRBD2. The CDR3 has 18 amino acids. From germline, CDR1 is LNHDA and CDR2 SQIVND (reference sequence). J was trimmed by 1 base and V by 0 bases; bases with no gene match: 10. CDR3 protein: CASSIDPSEAGGSYEQYF. CDR3 nucleotide sequence: TGTGCCAGTAGTATAGACCCGAGCGAAGCGGGAGGATCCTACGAGCAGTACTTC.

This clone turned up a few times. The J gene is TRBJ1-5, the V gene TRBV5-4, with D tentatively TRBD1 (5 bases). The CDR3 loop spans 16 amino acids. V was trimmed by 0 bases and J by 5 bases, leaving 15 bases between them. Germline loops: CDR1 SGHNT, CDR2 YYREEE (reference sequence). This CDR3 is CASSLAPGLEDQPQHF. CDR3 coding DNA: TGTGCCAGCAGCTTGGCCCCGGGACTAGAGGATCAGCCCCAGCATTTT.

The chain uses TRBV6-1 and TRBJ2-5; a possible D gene is TRBD1 (6 bases). The ends were cut back, 11 bases at V and 1 base at J, with 14 bases in the middle. Germline V gene data show CDR1 as MNHNS and CDR2 as SASEGT. The CDR3 length is 13 residues. CDR3 in DNA: TGTGCCGGCCAAGGACAGCCCCAAGAGACCCAGTACTTC. Protein sequence: CAGQGQPQETQYF.

The gene calls are TRBV6-5 and TRBJ2-3; D is perhaps TRBD1 (6 bases). V lost 4 bases and J lost 8, with 19 bases in between. The CDR3 runs 15 residues. Looked up from germline, CDR1 is MNHEY and CDR2 is SVGAGI. In DNA form, the CDR3 reads TGTGCCAGCAGTTTGAGGGAAGTCGGCAGGGGTACGCAGTATTTT. Translation: CASSLREVGRGTQYF.

This sequence joins TRBV11-2 and TRBJ2-5, with D perhaps TRBD1 (6 bases). The CDR3 sequence is 16 residues long. The V end was cut by 5 bases, the J end by 1 base, with 17 bases between. The germline gives CDR1 SGHAT, CDR2 FQNNGV. The CDR3 protein is CASSLSFRGPQETQYF. The CDR3 DNA reads as TGTGCCAGCAGCCTAAGTTTCAGGGGACCCCAAGAGACCCAGTACTTC.

This sequence joins TRBV11-2 and TRBJ2-1; TRBD2 matches at 11 bases. The germline CDR1 and CDR2 sequences are SGHAT and FQNNGV. The CDR3 loop spans 17 amino acids. V was clipped by 4 bases and J by 7 bases; unmatched bases: 12. The CDR3 loop is CASSSQGGLAGGNEQFF. The CDR3 DNA follows: TGTGCCAGCAGCTCCCAAGGGGGTCTAGCGGGAGGAAATGAGCAGTTCTTC. The full variable domain, its missing parts supplied by reference TRBV11-2 and TRBJ2-1, is EAGVAQSPRYKIIEKRQSVAFWCNPISGHATLYWYQQILGQGPKLLIQFQNNGVVDDSQLPKDRFSAERLKGVDSTLKIQPAKLEDSAVYLCASSSQGGLAGGNEQFFGPGTRLTVL.

CDR3 in amino acids: CASSRGTSGGHEQFF. The CDR3 DNA sequence: TGCGCCAGCAGCAGAGGGACTAGCGGGGGGCATGAGCAGTTCTTC. The V call is TRBV5-1, the J call TRBJ2-1, with 15 bases lining up with TRBD2. The CDR3 runs to 15 residues. Germline V lookup: CDR1 SGHRS, CDR2 YFSETQ. Losses at the gene ends were 4 bases for V and 8 bases for J; bases not matched to a gene: 4.

The rearrangement links TRBV28 to TRBJ1-5; TRBD1 might be the D (6 bases). Germline assignment: CDR1 MDHEN and CDR2 SYDVKM. The V end was cut by 9 bases, the J end by 5 bases, with 14 bases between. CDR3 size: 13 residues. CDR3 in amino acids: CASGGASHQPQHF. The CDR3 DNA is TGTGCCAGTGGGGGGGCCTCCCATCAGCCCCAGCATTTT.

The gene calls are TRBV5-1 and TRBJ2-2, with TRBD1 matching over 7 bases. This CDR3 has 14 residues. The germline CDR1 and CDR2 sequences are SGHRS and YFSETQ. V shed 2 bases, J shed 6 bases, and the junction held 4 bases outside the gene matches. In DNA form, the CDR3 reads TGCGCCAGCAGCTTCTACAGGGGAGCCGGGGAGCTGTTTTTT. Amino acids: CASSFYRGAGELFF.

The chain recombines TRBV27 with TRBJ1-1; D unclear. Between the trimmed V and J ends, which lost 5 bases and 2 bases, there was a span of 9 bases. The germline V gene has CDR1 MNHEY and CDR2 SMNVEV (reference sequence). The CDR3 is 13 residues long. DNA of the CDR3: TGTGCCAGCAGTCTTAGCCTTAACACTGAAGCTTTCTTT. It codes for CASSLSLNTEAFF.